One sample yielded the 21 T cell receptor beta chains listed below, sequenced in a study of blood T cell repertoires in COVID-19 (dated by TCRdb to 2019 to 2021). Libraries were constructed by the immunoSEQ multiplex PCR assay. TCRdb took this table from immuneACCESS and kept in-frame rearrangements with V and J called. Such tables lack part of the clones; where checked against another copy, unresolved V genes explain under half of the gap, and the rest is unexplained. A total of a few hundred thousand clones appear in this sample, around 87% of them only once. The biggest ten clones account for roughly 1.1% of the sample. The sequenced material came from PBMCs or T cells enriched from blood (not recorded which). The receptors were sampled from a man aged 30 to 39 who had recovered from COVID-19.

This clone appeared a single time. This chain connects TRBV28 to TRBJ2-7; 9 bases fit TRBD1. The junction had 7 bases not matched to a gene; V was cut back by 4 bases and J by 9 bases. Germline CDR1 MDHEN, CDR2 SYDVKM. This CDR3 contains 13 residues. CDR3 bases: TGTGCCAGCAGTTCGGGACAGGGTTTTTCGCAGTACTTC. Its protein product is CASSSGQGFSQYF.

This chain links TRBV5-4 with TRBJ1-2, with a possible D match to TRBD1 (5 bases). The V end was cut by 6 bases, the J end by 2 bases, with 17 bases between. Looked up from germline, CDR1 is SGHNT and CDR2 is YYREEE (reference sequence). There are 15 residues in the CDR3. CDR3 coding DNA: TGTGCCAGCACAATTCGACAGAACGGGAACTATGGCTACACCTTC. It encodes CASTIRQNGNYGYTF.

The rearrangement joins TRBV6-5 to TRBJ2-7; no firm D call. The CDR3 totals 12 residues. V was pared by 2 bases and J by 5 bases, with 7 bases between. Germline CDR1 and CDR2: MNHEY and SVGAGI. The CDR3 coding sequence is TGTGCCAGCAGTTACGGGCGCCACGAGCAGTACTTC. This sequence encodes CASSYGRHEQYF.

The chain is built from TRBV7-2 and TRBJ1-5; maybe TRBD1 (6 bases). The CDR3 has 14 residues. The V end lost 3 bases, the J end lost 5 bases, and 11 bases lay between the germline ends. Germline V gives CDR1 SGHTA, CDR2 FQGNSA. This CDR3 is CASSFGPGDQPQHF. CDR3 sequence (DNA): TGTGCCAGCAGCTTTGGGCCAGGGGATCAGCCCCAGCATTTT.

The chain couples TRBV9 to TRBJ2-2; no reliable D call. The CDR3 has 14 amino acids. Germline loops: CDR1 SGDLS, CDR2 YYNGEE. Trimming pared 2 bases from V and 0 bases from J, leaving 5 bases between. This CDR3 is CASSVITNTGELFF. The CDR3 nucleotides read TGTGCCAGCAGCGTTATAACGAACACCGGGGAGCTGTTTTTT.

The chain is built from TRBV4-1 and TRBJ2-3, with D possibly matching TRBD2 (6 bases). V was cut by 4 bases and J by 6 bases, with 14 bases left in between. The CDR3 sequence is 14 residues long. Germline V gene sequence: CDR1 MGHRA, CDR2 YSYEKL. The CDR3 coding sequence is TGCGCCAGCAGCCGGGCCGGAGGGGCCGATACGCAGTATTTT. Protein: CASSRAGGADTQYF.

The V call is TRBV5-4, the J call TRBJ2-3; TRBD1 is a possible D gene (6 bases). The germline V and J ends were trimmed by 6 bases and 3 bases, with 8 bases remaining between them. Germline CDR1 reads SGHNT; CDR2 reads YYREEE (reference sequence). The CDR3 runs 12 residues. The CDR3 spells CASNTGTDTQYF. The CDR3 region has the DNA TGTGCCAGCAACACAGGGACAGATACGCAGTATTTT.

V and J are TRBV13 and TRBJ2-7; 9 nucleotides match TRBD2. In germline, CDR1 is PRHDT, CDR2 FYEKMQ (reference sequence). Unmatched junction bases numbered 10, after V lost 6 bases and J lost 7 bases. The CDR3 runs to 14 residues. The CDR3 is CASRSGLAKFEQYF. The CDR3 bases are TGTGCCAGCAGATCGGGACTAGCCAAATTTGAGCAGTACTTC.

The V call is TRBV19, the J call TRBJ2-3; D perhaps matches TRBD2 (5 bases). Per germline, CDR1 LNHDA and CDR2 SQIVND (reference sequence). The CDR3 is made up of 13 amino acids. Trimming stripped 3 bases from V and 7 bases from J, with 11 bases between. The CDR3 sequence is CASSMGVPNTQYF. The CDR3 region has the DNA TGTGCCAGTAGTATGGGAGTCCCCAATACGCAGTATTTT.

The chain is built from TRBV29-1 and TRBJ1-1; TRBD1 matches 8 bases. The CDR3 has 11 amino acids. Germline V gene lookup returns CDR1 SQVTM and CDR2 ANQGSEA. The trim removed 7 bases at V and 13 bases at J, leaving 11 bases unmatched. The CDR3 sequence is CSGRTDRESFF. CDR3 DNA: TGCAGCGGAAGAACGGACAGGGAAAGTTTCTTT.

The genes are TRBV29-1 and TRBJ1-6; no clear D gene. The CDR3 is 12 amino acids. Germline values: CDR1 SQVTM, CDR2 ANQGSEA. V was clipped by 6 bases and J by 7 bases, with 10 bases between them. CDR3 sequence (DNA): TGCAGCGTCGGGGAGGCAAATTCACCCCTCCACTTT. Amino acid sequence: CSVGEANSPLHF.

The chain has TRBV7-9 and TRBJ1-4, with 10 bases that match TRBD1. V lost 4 bases and J lost 8; bases outside the gene matches: 4. There are 14 residues in the CDR3. The V gene's germline CDR1 is SEHNR and CDR2 FQNEAQ (reference sequence). CDR3 nucleotides: TGTGCCAGCAGCTCGGACAGGGGGGACGAAAAACTGTTTTTT. Translated: CASSSDRGDEKLFF.

V is TRBV7-9 and J is TRBJ2-5; weak D call: TRBD2 (5 bases). V lost 5 bases and J 5 bases, leaving 21 bases between the germline ends. Germline V gene sequence: CDR1 SEHNR, CDR2 FQNEAQ (reference sequence). The CDR3 is 16 residues long. CDR3 protein: CASSGEKGKDWETQYF. CDR3 DNA: TGTGCCAGCAGCGGGGAGAAAGGAAAGGATTGGGAGACCCAGTACTTC.

The rearrangement joins TRBV7-9 to TRBJ2-3; 7 bases match TRBD1. The CDR3 contains 15 residues. With 4 bases clipped from V and 0 bases from J, the junction kept 4 bases outside the gene matches. From germline, CDR1 is SEHNR and CDR2 FQNEAQ (reference sequence). CDR3 in amino acids: CASSSRQGSTDTQYF. CDR3 sequence (DNA): TGTGCCAGCAGCTCTAGACAGGGAAGCACAGATACGCAGTATTTT.

This clone was observed a handful of times. V is TRBV3-1 (or the pseudogene TRBV3-2) and J is TRBJ1-5; D gene uncertain. CDR1 and CDR2 (germline): LGHDT, YNNKEL (reference sequence). The CDR3 length is 14 residues. V lost 2 bases, J lost 0 bases, and 5 bases lay in between. The CDR3 region is CASSQRDSNQPQHF. The CDR3 DNA sequence: TGTGCCAGCAGCCAACGGGATAGCAATCAGCCCCAGCATTTT.

This chain links TRBV5-6 with TRBJ2-6; a weak D match, TRBD2 (6 bases). The CDR3 extends over 13 amino acids. Germline CDR1 SGHDT, CDR2 YYEEEE. V was trimmed by 5 bases and J by 8 bases, leaving 11 bases between them. CDR3 protein: CASRAGSPNVLTF. CDR3 DNA sequence: TGTGCCAGCAGGGCGGGATCGCCCAACGTCCTGACTTTC.

The CDR3: CASSESDTQYF. Here the CDR3 DNA reads TGTGCCAGCAGCGAATCGGATACGCAGTATTTT. The V gene is TRBV9, the J gene TRBJ2-3; D is unclear. Trimming took off 3 bases at V and 6 bases at J, with 5 bases between the two ends. The CDR3 length is 11 residues. Per germline, CDR1 SGDLS and CDR2 YYNGEE.

The chain uses TRBV27 and TRBJ2-2, with 7 bases aligning to TRBD2. The CDR3 sequence is 15 residues long. The V gene's germline CDR1 is MNHEY and CDR2 SMNVEV (reference sequence). V lost 2 bases to trimming and J lost 5 bases; unmatched junction nucleotides: 5. The CDR3 protein is CASSLAGEGTGELFF. CDR3 nucleotide sequence: TGTGCCAGCAGTTTAGCGGGGGAAGGGACCGGGGAGCTGTTTTTT.

The V call is TRBV11-2, the J call TRBJ2-1, with D maybe TRBD2 (5 bases). V lost 3 bases and J lost 4, with 13 bases in between. The germline V gene encodes CDR1 SGHAT and CDR2 FQNNGV. The CDR3 spans 15 residues. The CDR3 DNA reads TGTGCCAGCAGCTTCCAACGGTCGGGGTACAATGAGCAGTTCTTC. Translation gives CASSFQRSGYNEQFF.

The chain carries TRBV3-1 (or the pseudogene TRBV3-2) and TRBJ1-6; unclear D gene. V lost 0 bases, J lost 4 bases, and 10 bases lay in between. CDR1 LGHDT and CDR2 YNNKEL come from the germline V gene (reference sequence). The CDR3 consists of 16 residues. For the CDR3, the DNA is TGTGCCAGCAGCCAAGATCATGCGGGTTATAATTCACCCCTCCACTTT. This encodes CASSQDHAGYNSPLHF.

CDR3 in amino acids: CASSLIAGVYQETQYF. In DNA form, the CDR3 reads TGTGCCAGCAGTTTGATAGCGGGAGTATACCAAGAGACCCAGTACTTC. The chain employs TRBV28 and TRBJ2-5; the match to TRBD2 covers 9 bases. The V and J ends lost 3 bases and 0 bases, in that order; junction bases with no gene match: 5. The germline gives CDR1 MDHEN, CDR2 SYDVKM. The CDR3 covers 16 residues.